What follows are 4 T cell receptor beta chains derived from one specimen sequenced in a study of CD8+CD57+ T cells in acquired aplastic anemia. Profiles of TCR beta VDJ and CDR3 were generated from a genomic DNA template. TCRdb re-called the reads through MiXCR, storing one row per CDR3 protein. The sample consists of 300,000 or so distinct CDR3 sequences, roughly 53% of them appearing once. CD8+CD57+ cell expansion had been shown by flow cytometry in patients chosen for sequencing. The material sequenced was sorted CD4+, CD8+, or CD8+CD57+ T cells (not recorded which) from PBMCs. These receptors all come from a human donor with aplastic anemia.

As for this clonotype: One end of the junction fails to match germline, which may point to a read error. The chain couples TRBV7-9 to TRBJ2-7, with TRBD2 matching over 13 bases. The CDR3 has 16 residues. CDR1 and CDR2 (germline): SEHNR, FQNEAQ (reference sequence). The CDR3 coding sequence is TGTGCCAGCAGCGGGACTAGCGGGACGTGTACCTACGAGCAGTACTTT. Its protein product is CASSGTSGTCTYEQYF.

The chain employs TRBV24-1 and TRBJ2-2, with D possibly matching TRBD1 (6 bases). The CDR3 covers 16 residues. Germline V CDR1 and CDR2: KGHDR, SFDVKD. V lost 6 bases and J 0 bases, leaving 13 bases between the germline ends. DNA of the CDR3: TGTGCCACCAGTACTCCCGGGACACCGAACACCGGGGAGCTGTTTTTT. It translates to CATSTPGTPNTGELFF.

The chain carries TRBV29-1 and TRBJ2-1; D call uncertain. V was pared by 7 bases and J by 3 bases, with 13 bases between. Per the germline V gene, CDR1 is SQVTM and CDR2 is ANQGSEA. The CDR3 totals 13 residues. In DNA form, the CDR3 reads TGCAGCGCGATCGAAGGCAACTACAATGAGCAGTTCTTC. Residues: CSAIEGNYNEQFF.

A few counts support this clonotype. The V call is TRBV7-9, the J call TRBJ1-6, with no clear D. This CDR3 has 19 amino acids. CDR1 is SEHNR and CDR2 is FQNEAQ in the germline V gene (reference sequence). V was trimmed by 1 base and J by 9 bases, leaving 25 bases between them. CDR3 DNA: TGTGCCAGCAGCTTAGTAGCTAGGCTAGCGGGCCAAAGGAGTTCACCCCTCCACTTT. This translates into CASSLVARLAGQRSSPLHF.